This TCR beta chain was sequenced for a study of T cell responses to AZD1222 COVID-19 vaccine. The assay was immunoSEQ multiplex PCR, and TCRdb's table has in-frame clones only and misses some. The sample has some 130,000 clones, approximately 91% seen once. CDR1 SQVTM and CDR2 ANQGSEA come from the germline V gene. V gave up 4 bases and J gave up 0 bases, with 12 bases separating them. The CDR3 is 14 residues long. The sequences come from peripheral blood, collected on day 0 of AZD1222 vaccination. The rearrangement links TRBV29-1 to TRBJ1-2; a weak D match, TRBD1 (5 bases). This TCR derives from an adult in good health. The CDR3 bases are TGCAGCGTTGGAAGGGGCCGGGCTAACTATGGCTACACCTTC. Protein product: CSVGRGRANYGYTF. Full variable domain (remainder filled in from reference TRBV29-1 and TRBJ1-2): SAVISQKPSRDICQRGTSLTIQCQVDSQVTMMFWYRQQPGQSLTLIATANQGSEATYESGFVIDKFPISRPNLTFSTLTVSNMSPEDSSIYLCSVGRGRANYGYTFGSGTRLTVV.